This is a list of T cell receptor beta chains from one sample in a study of blood T cells in healthy people across ages. TCRdb redid the calling of the 5' RACE reads with MiXCR, one entry per CDR3 protein. The data contain roughly 550,000 distinct CDR3 sequences, more than 20% of them singletons. These sequences were also reported in another study, on T cells of mothers and their children.

The sample taken for sequencing was blood. The receptors here all came from a boy between 10 and 17 years old in good health. Both conserved end residues are part of each CDR3. A D gene is named only where the DNA matches it firmly. Part of the rows lack a size; the others show once, few, many or a class for expanded clones.

CDR3 DNA	CDR3 protein	D gene	clone size	V gene	J gene
TGCAGTGCGGGGCTGTACCAAGAGACCCAGTACTTC	CSAGLYQETQYF	.	few	TRBV20-1	TRBJ2-5
TGTGCCAGCAGCCAAAGTAGGGGGATACAAGAGACCCAGTACTTC	CASSQSRGIQETQYF	.	.	TRBV3-1	TRBJ2-5
TGTGCCAGCGGCTTAGTACCGGGTTTACGAGAACTAACAGATACGCAGTATTTT	CASGLVPGLRELTDTQYF	.	.	TRBV7-2	TRBJ2-3
TGTGCCAGCAGCTCGACCCTTATTTATGGCTACACCTTC	CASSSTLIYGYTF	.	.	TRBV7-2	TRBJ1-2
TGTGTCAGCAGCTTAGAAGGGGGACTAGCAGGCAATGAGCAGTTCTTC	CVSSLEGGLAGNEQFF	TRBD2	.	TRBV7-2	TRBJ2-1
TGTGCCAGCAGCTTGAGGGGATCAATCTCAGGGATAAACAATTCACCCCTCCACTTT	CASSLRGSISGINNSPLHF	.	.	TRBV7-8	TRBJ1-6
TGCGCCAGCAGCTTGACGGAAAGGGGACAGCCTGCTGAGCAGTTCTTC	CASSLTERGQPAEQFF	TRBD1	.	TRBV5-1	TRBJ2-1
TGTGCCAGCAGCTTAGTCGGGGGGCAGGGAGAGGCGGGCTACACCTTC	CASSLVGGQGEAGYTF	.	.	TRBV7-2	TRBJ1-2
TGTGCCACCAGTGATTCCACCGACTATTCAAATCCCCAGCATTTT	CATSDSTDYSNPQHF	.	.	TRBV24-1	TRBJ1-5
TGTGCCAGCAGCTTGGCCGGGGGGGTCTACAATGAGCAGTTCTTC	CASSLAGGVYNEQFF	TRBD2	many	TRBV5-6	TRBJ2-1
TGTGCCAGCAGCCAGACGACTAGCGGGGGCGGCACCGGGGAGCTGTTTTTT	CASSQTTSGGGTGELFF	TRBD2	few	TRBV14	TRBJ2-2
TGTGCCACCAGTGACGTAAAGGGGGGAGACCCTAAGAACACCGGGGAGCTGTTTTTT	CATSDVKGGDPKNTGELFF	.	.	TRBV24-1	TRBJ2-2
TGCAGTGCTAGTATTCGGTACAATGAGCAGTTCTTC	CSASIRYNEQFF	.	few	TRBV20-1	TRBJ2-1
TGCGCCAGCAGCCAAGACCCAGGGCGAGAGACCCAGTACTTC	CASSQDPGRETQYF	.	few	TRBV4-1	TRBJ2-5
TGTGCCAGCAGTTTAGGCGTCTACAGCGCCAAAAACATTCAGTACTTC	CASSLGVYSAKNIQYF	.	few	TRBV28	TRBJ2-4
TGTGCCAGCACCAAAATGGCAGGGGATCGCGGTGAGCAGTTCTTC	CASTKMAGDRGEQFF	.	.	TRBV6-2/TRBV6-3	TRBJ2-1
TGCAGCGTTGAAGATTTTTCGGACACTGAAGCTTTCTTT	CSVEDFSDTEAFF	.	.	TRBV29-1	TRBJ1-1
TGTGCCAGCAGTTACGGGGGCCCGGAGACCCAGTACTTC	CASSYGGPETQYF	.	few	TRBV6-6	TRBJ2-5
TGTGCCGCCAGTGATTTAGGCACCTACGAGCAGTACTTC	CAASDLGTYEQYF	.	.	TRBV24-1	TRBJ2-7
TGTGCCAGCTCACCCTCACACAGAGCCTACGAGCAGTACTTC	CASSPSHRAYEQYF	.	.	TRBV18	TRBJ2-7
TGCGCCAGCAGCCAAGAAAACCGAGATACGCAGTATTTT	CASSQENRDTQYF	.	few	TRBV4-3	TRBJ2-3
TGTGCCAGCAGCTCCGAACGACTAGCGGGTGCCCCTAGCACAGATACGCAGTATTTT	CASSSERLAGAPSTDTQYF	TRBD2	few	TRBV7-2	TRBJ2-3
TGTGCCAGCAGCCGCCGACAGATCACCGGGGAGCTGTTTTTT	CASSRRQITGELFF	.	few	TRBV4-2	TRBJ2-2
TGTGCCAGCAGCTTAGGCGAAGGACCAAAGTACTTC	CASSLGEGPKYF	.	once	TRBV7-6	TRBJ2-7
TGCGCCAGCAGCCAAGGCCGAGTGGGGGTCCTTTCCTACAATGAGCAGTTCTTC	CASSQGRVGVLSYNEQFF	.	few	TRBV4-1	TRBJ2-1
TGTGCCAGCAGTCCGAGGACAGCAACTAACTATGGCTACACCTTC	CASSPRTATNYGYTF	.	.	TRBV27	TRBJ1-2
TGTGCCACCACGGGACTAGCGGGTGAGCAGTACTTC	CATTGLAGEQYF	TRBD2	few	TRBV28	TRBJ2-7
TGTGCCAGCAGCTTAGTAAAGGGTCGCACCGGGGAGCTGTTTTTT	CASSLVKGRTGELFF	.	few	TRBV11-2	TRBJ2-2
TGTGCCAGCAGCTTAAAGAGGACCCCCAGGGCCGAGCAGTACTTC	CASSLKRTPRAEQYF	.	few	TRBV11-2	TRBJ2-7
TGTGCCAGCAGCCCAGGGGCCAGCTCCTACGAGCAGTACTTC	CASSPGASSYEQYF	.	.	TRBV11-2	TRBJ2-7
TGCAGCGTAGGACAGGGGTTGGACTATGGCTACACCTTC	CSVGQGLDYGYTF	TRBD1	.	TRBV29-1	TRBJ1-2
TGTGCCAGCAGTTACTCTAGCGGGACCTCGGGGGGGACCCAGTACTTC	CASSYSSGTSGGTQYF	TRBD2	.	TRBV6-6	TRBJ2-5
TGTGCCAGCAGCCCCCGTGGGACCCACTCACACAATGAGCAGTTCTTC	CASSPRGTHSHNEQFF	.	few	TRBV7-9	TRBJ2-1
TGCGCCAGCAGCCAAGAGGCGGCAAGAACCTACGAGCAGTACTTC	CASSQEAARTYEQYF	.	.	TRBV4-1	TRBJ2-7
TGTGCTAGTGGTTTGACGGAGATAAGCAATCAGCCCCAGCATTTT	CASGLTEISNQPQHF	.	few	TRBV12-5	TRBJ1-5
TGTGCCAGCAGAAGTACTTGGCGGGGGCGCACTGAAGCTTTCTTT	CASRSTWRGRTEAFF	.	few	TRBV28	TRBJ1-1